What follows are 32 T cell receptor beta chains derived from one specimen sequenced in a study of shared clonotypes between healthy human individuals. Libraries were prepared by immunoSEQ multiplex PCR; TCRdb keeps only in-frame clonotypes and omits some of them. The sample has fewer than 600,000 clones, 79% seen once. Sequenced material: PBMCs. The receptors derive from a woman in her 40s in good health. Some clones in this sample may be carry-over from other donors' samples.

The chain combines TRBV6-1 with TRBJ2-5; TRBD1 matches 9 bases. Germline V CDR1 and CDR2: MNHNS, SASEGT. Germline trimming cut 6 bases from V and 1 base from J; bases unmatched to any gene: 3. This CDR3 has 14 amino acids. In nucleotides, the CDR3 is TGTGCCAGCAGAGGGACAGGGCGCCAAGAGACCCAGTACTTC. Amino acid sequence: CASRGTGRQETQYF.

V and J are TRBV29-1 and TRBJ2-5, with D uncertain. CDR3 length equals 12 residues. Germline CDR1 SQVTM, CDR2 ANQGSEA. In DNA form, the CDR3 reads TGCAGTGGAGTTGACAATCAAGAGACCCAGTACTTC. Its protein product is CSGVDNQETQYF.

The chain combines TRBV6-6 with TRBJ2-1; tentatively, D is TRBD2 (6 bases). The CDR3 spans 15 residues. Trimming left V 4 bases short and J 7 bases short, with 17 bases between. The germline gives CDR1 MNHNY, CDR2 SVGAGI (reference sequence). CDR3 protein: CASSSLLSAGNEQFF. For the CDR3, the DNA is TGTGCCAGCAGTTCCTTACTGTCCGCGGGGAATGAGCAGTTCTTC.

The rearrangement links TRBV27 to TRBJ2-7, with 9 nucleotides matching TRBD1. The V segment lost 3 bases and the J segment 3 bases; nucleotides outside the gene matches: 3. Per the germline V gene, CDR1 is MNHEY and CDR2 is SMNVEV (reference sequence). This CDR3 comprises 14 residues. The CDR3 DNA is TGTGCCAGCAGTTTCTCGGGACAGGGCTACGAGCAGTACTTC. Its protein product is CASSFSGQGYEQYF.

This rearrangement joins TRBV6-1 to TRBJ1-1; D is unclear. V lost 2 bases and J 4 bases, leaving 11 bases between the germline ends. Germline CDR1 reads MNHNS; CDR2 reads SASEGT. This CDR3 has 14 residues. The CDR3 region is CASSELWEGTEAFF. The CDR3 nucleotides read TGTGCCAGCAGTGAACTTTGGGAAGGCACTGAAGCTTTCTTT.

The genes are TRBV7-8 and TRBJ2-7; no definite D call. The CDR3 length is 12 residues. V lost 3 bases to trimming and J lost 2 bases, with 5 bases between them. Germline assignment: CDR1 SGHVS and CDR2 FQNEAQ. The CDR3: CASSFSTYEQYF. CDR3 nucleotides: TGTGCCAGCAGCTTCTCAACCTACGAGCAGTACTTC.

This chain links TRBV27 with TRBJ1-2, with D possibly TRBD1 on 6 matching bases. Germline V lookup: CDR1 MNHEY, CDR2 SMNVEV (reference sequence). The V gene lost 4 bases and the J gene lost 8 bases, with 14 bases spanning the gap. The CDR3 loop spans 13 amino acids. CDR3 in amino acids: CASSSPQGRGYTF. The DNA for the CDR3 is TGTGCCAGCAGTTCCCCACAGGGCAGGGGCTACACCTTC.

This clone occurred once. The chain combines TRBV5-4 with TRBJ2-3; 13 nucleotides match TRBD2. The CDR3 covers 16 residues. CDR1 and CDR2 from the germline V gene are SGHNT and YYREEE (reference sequence). Germline trimming cut 3 bases from V and 4 bases from J; bases unmatched to any gene: 5. CDR3 DNA sequence: TGTGCCAGCAGCTCTACTAGCGGGAGGGGCCCAGATACGCAGTATTTT. This translates into CASSSTSGRGPDTQYF.

This clone was seen only a few times. The chain joins TRBV11-2 to TRBJ2-3; TRBD1 agrees at 7 bases. Trimming at V came to 5 bases and at J to 12 bases, leaving 8 bases not matched to a gene. Germline values: CDR1 SGHAT, CDR2 FQNNGV. The CDR3 runs 12 residues. The CDR3 region is CASSTLDRKQYF. CDR3 DNA sequence: TGTGCCAGCAGCACCCTGGACAGGAAACAGTATTTT.

The chain recombines TRBV2 with TRBJ2-3, with D possibly called TRBD1 or TRBD2 (5 bases each). V gave up 11 bases and J gave up 2 bases, with 14 bases separating them. The CDR3 consists of 13 residues. The germline V gene encodes CDR1 SNHLY and CDR2 FYNNEI. The CDR3 DNA sequence: TGTGCCGGCCGGGGCCCGAACACAGATACGCAGTATTTT. As protein: CAGRGPNTDTQYF. Full variable domain (missing parts from reference TRBV2 and TRBJ2-3): EPEVTQTPSHQVTQMGQEVILRCVPISNHLYFYWYRQILGQKVEFLVSFYNNEISEKSEIFDDQFSVERPDGSNFTLKIRSTKLEDSAMYFCAGRGPNTDTQYFGPGTRLTVL.

The chain joins TRBV20-1 to TRBJ2-5, with no clear D. The CDR3 spans 11 residues. Germline CDR1 reads DFQATT; CDR2 reads SNEGSKA (reference sequence). V was pared by 3 bases and J by 5 bases, with 7 bases between. DNA for the CDR3: TGCAGTGCTAGGGAAGGGGAGACCCAGTACTTC. Residues: CSAREGETQYF.

The chain couples TRBV7-2 to TRBJ2-3, with a possible D match to TRBD2 (7 bases). Trimming removed 5 bases at V and 2 bases at J, with 14 bases between. CDR1 is SGHTA, CDR2 FQGNSA, per germline. The CDR3 extends over 15 amino acids. CDR3 DNA sequence: TGTGCCAGCAGCCCCTGGGGGGGCCCCACAGATACGCAGTATTTT. Residues: CASSPWGGPTDTQYF.

The table lists this clone with a few counts. V usage is TRBV7-2 and J usage is TRBJ2-5, with D perhaps TRBD2 (7 bases). The CDR3 spans 12 residues. CDR1 is SGHTA and CDR2 is FQGNSA in the germline V gene. V lost 8 bases and J 5 bases, leaving 12 bases between the germline ends. CDR3 coding DNA: TGTGCCAGCTGGGGGGGCGGGGAGACCCAGTACTTC. Translating it yields CASWGGGETQYF.

This CDR3 is CASSLSQGASGELFF. The DNA of the CDR3 is TGTGCCAGCAGCTTGTCACAGGGGGCTTCCGGGGAGCTGTTTTTT. The gene calls are TRBV5-4 and TRBJ2-2; TRBD1 matches at 9 bases. After removal of 1 base from V and 6 bases from J, the junction contained 4 bases not matched to a gene. CDR3 length: 15 residues. Looked up from germline, CDR1 is SGHNT and CDR2 is YYREEE (reference sequence).

This clone was recorded at least ten times. The gene calls are TRBV25-1 and TRBJ2-1, with 7 bases lining up with TRBD2. Germline V gene data show CDR1 as MGHDK and CDR2 as SYGVNS. With V trimmed by 3 bases and J by 4 bases, 12 bases remained unmatched. CDR3 length equals 17 residues. CDR3 amino acids: CASSEPYPSGNYNEQFF. The CDR3 bases are TGTGCCAGCAGTGAGCCATACCCCAGCGGGAATTACAATGAGCAGTTCTTC.

This chain uses TRBV7-9 with TRBJ1-2; no firm D call. Trimming removed 0 bases at V and 2 bases at J, with 16 bases between. The CDR3 sequence is 17 residues long. The V gene's germline CDR1 is SEHNR and CDR2 FQNEAQ (reference sequence). The CDR3, as DNA: TGTGCCAGCAGCTTAGCGTTGGGGAAAGGATTGAACTATGGCTACACCTTC. The encoded protein is CASSLALGKGLNYGYTF.

V is TRBV25-1 and J is TRBJ2-7, with 8 bases that match TRBD1. V was clipped by 8 bases and J by 2 bases; unmatched bases: 5. CDR1 and CDR2 (germline): MGHDK, SYGVNS. This CDR3 is built from 13 residues. CDR3 DNA sequence: TGTGCCAGCCGACAGGGGCTCGCCTACGAGCAGTACTTC. Translating gives CASRQGLAYEQYF.

The rearrangement uses TRBV5-1 and TRBJ2-3; 10 bases align to TRBD2. The CDR3 totals 17 residues. Germline lookup yields CDR1 SGHRS and CDR2 YFSETQ. The junction had 6 bases not matched to a gene; V was cut back by 0 bases and J by 2 bases. CDR3 region: CASSLAASGSVTDTQYF. DNA for the CDR3: TGCGCCAGCAGCTTGGCCGCTAGCGGGAGCGTCACAGATACGCAGTATTTT.

The chain links TRBV5-4 to TRBJ2-7; either TRBD1 or TRBD2 may fit D (6 bases each). The germline CDR1 and CDR2 sequences are SGHNT and YYREEE (reference sequence). The ends were cut back, 3 bases at V and 0 bases at J, with 10 bases in the middle. This CDR3 comprises 14 residues. The CDR3 loop reads CASSSGGSSYEQYF. As DNA, the CDR3 is TGTGCCAGCAGCTCCGGGGGCAGCTCCTACGAGCAGTACTTC.

In the case of this clone: The sample contains more than one DNA sequence encoding this CDR3. This chain connects TRBV7-2 to TRBJ2-5, with 10 positions matching TRBD2. Losses at the gene ends were 5 bases for V and 5 bases for J; bases not matched to a gene: 5. Looked up from germline, CDR1 is SGHTA and CDR2 is FQGNSA. The length of the CDR3 is 14 residues. The CDR3 bases are TGTGCCAGCAGCCTATTAGCGGGAGGTGAGACCCAGTACTTC. As protein: CASSLLAGGETQYF.

The J gene is TRBJ1-1, the V gene TRBV11-2; 9 bases align to TRBD1. The length of the CDR3 is 13 residues. J gave up 7 bases and V 3 bases, and 3 bases lay outside the gene matches. The germline V gene has CDR1 SGHAT and CDR2 FQNNGV. In DNA, the CDR3 is TGTGCCAGCAGCTTTACAGGGGGCAGTGAAGCTTTCTTT. It specifies CASSFTGGSEAFF.

This clone was seen only once. The V and J genes are TRBV11-1 and TRBJ2-7, with 8 bases fitting TRBD2. In germline, CDR1 is SGHAT, CDR2 FQDESV (reference sequence). V shed 1 base and J 0 bases; nucleotides not matched to a gene: 5. The CDR3 is 16 residues long. The CDR3, as DNA: TGTGCCAGCAGCTTAGACGGCGGGAGGAGCTCCTACGAGCAGTACTTC. It is translated as CASSLDGGRSSYEQYF.

The J gene is TRBJ2-5, the V gene TRBV11-2, with D uncertain. CDR1 is SGHAT, CDR2 FQNNGV, per germline. CDR3 length: 13 amino acids. V dropped 1 base and J dropped 7 bases, with 10 bases sitting between them. Written as DNA, the CDR3 is TGTGCCAGCAGCTTAGGGAGAACGGGGACCCAGTACTTC. This encodes CASSLGRTGTQYF. Based on the CDR3 plus reference TRBV11-2 and TRBJ2-5, the full variable domain is EAGVAQSPRYKIIEKRQSVAFWCNPISGHATLYWYQQILGQGPKLLIQFQNNGVVDDSQLPKDRFSAERLKGVDSTLKIQPAKLEDSAVYLCASSLGRTGTQYFGPGTRLLVL.

This chain uses TRBV28 with TRBJ1-6, with D unclear. V lost 2 bases and J 15 bases, leaving 11 bases between the germline ends. The CDR3 totals 12 residues. Looked up from germline, CDR1 is MDHEN and CDR2 is SYDVKM. The DNA for the CDR3 is TGTGCCAGCAGTTTAAAGATTTTTCGCCTCCACTTT. Its protein is CASSLKIFRLHF.

The V call is TRBV7-3, the J call TRBJ2-6, with D uncertain. The V gene lost 5 bases and the J gene lost 3 bases, with 5 bases spanning the gap. CDR1 and CDR2 (germline): SGHTA, FQGTGA. This CDR3 has 13 residues. CDR3 DNA: TGTGCCAGCAGCCCCATTGGGGCCAACGTCCTGACTTTC. Its translation: CASSPIGANVLTF. The full variable domain, its missing parts supplied by reference TRBV7-3 and TRBJ2-6, is GAGVSQTPSNKVTEKGKYVELRCDPISGHTALYWYRQSLGQGPEFLIYFQGTGAADDSGLPNDRFFAVRPEGSVSTLKIQRTERGDSAVYLCASSPIGANVLTFGAGSRLTVL.

V usage is TRBV27 and J usage is TRBJ2-7, with D perhaps assigned TRBD1 or TRBD2 (6 bases each). Between the trimmed V and J ends, which lost 5 bases and 2 bases, there was a span of 19 bases. Germline CDR1 and CDR2: MNHEY and SMNVEV (reference sequence). The CDR3 length is 16 residues. The CDR3 reads CASSTISGGGPYEQYF. In DNA form, the CDR3 reads TGTGCCAGCAGTACCATCAGTGGAGGGGGTCCCTACGAGCAGTACTTC.

This chain links TRBV15 with TRBJ2-7; the D is unclear. The V and J ends lost 0 bases and 2 bases respectively, with 14 bases between them. The CDR3 is made up of 16 amino acids. CDR1 is LNHNV, CDR2 YYDKDF, per germline (reference sequence). This CDR3 reads CATSRERAWPTYEQYF. The CDR3 nucleotides read TGTGCCACCAGCAGAGAAAGGGCATGGCCGACCTACGAGCAGTACTTC.

To note about this clone: The same CDR3 also results from other DNA sequences found in this sample. This chain uses TRBV18 with TRBJ1-2; 7 bases align to TRBD1. Trimming took 3 bases from V and 4 from J; bases not matched to a gene: 2. Germline lookup yields CDR1 KGHSH and CDR2 LQKENI. The CDR3 sequence is 13 residues long. CDR3: CASSPDRVYGYTF. DNA for the CDR3: TGTGCCAGCTCACCCGACAGGGTCTATGGCTACACCTTC.

The chain recombines TRBV15 with TRBJ2-7; no firm D call. Germline CDR1 reads LNHNV; CDR2 reads YYDKDF (reference sequence). The CDR3 has 12 residues. V lost 4 bases, J lost 6 bases, and 10 bases lay in between. DNA of the CDR3: TGTGCCACCAGCATCGTCAGAGGCGAGCAGTACTTC. It codes for CATSIVRGEQYF.

This clone has only one observation. The chain links TRBV13 to TRBJ2-2, with 7 bases matching TRBD1. CDR1 is PRHDT and CDR2 is FYEKMQ in the germline V gene (reference sequence). With 4 bases clipped from V and 0 bases from J, the junction kept 8 bases outside the gene matches. This CDR3 comprises 17 residues. For the CDR3, the DNA is TGTGCCAGCAGCTCTACGAGACAGGGAACGAACACCGGGGAGCTGTTTTTT. Its translation: CASSSTRQGTNTGELFF. Together with reference TRBV13 and TRBJ2-2, the CDR3 gives the full variable domain: AAGVIQSPRHLIKEKRETATLKCYPIPRHDTVYWYQQGPGQDPQFLISFYEKMQSDKGSIPDRFSAQQFSDYHSELNMSSLELGDSALYFCASSSTRQGTNTGELFFGEGSRLTVL.

The chain joins TRBV7-8 to TRBJ2-7, with 8 nucleotides matching TRBD1. V shed 5 bases, J shed 2 bases, and the junction held 8 bases outside the gene matches. CDR3 size: 15 residues. Germline V gene data show CDR1 as SGHVS and CDR2 as FQNEAQ. This CDR3 is CASSPDRGLTYEQYF. For the CDR3, the DNA is TGTGCCAGCAGCCCCGACAGGGGATTAACCTACGAGCAGTACTTC.

The count of this clone is one. The J gene is TRBJ2-2, the V gene TRBV4-1; 8 bases agree with TRBD2. The ends lost 0 bases at V and 6 bases at J; junction bases unmatched: 3. Looked up from germline, CDR1 is MGHRA and CDR2 is YSYEKL. The CDR3 contains 15 residues. CDR3 sequence (DNA): TGCGCCAGCAGCCAAGAAGCGGGGGCCCCCGGGGAGCTGTTTTTT. Protein product: CASSQEAGAPGELFF.